The T cell receptor (beta chain) described here comes from a study of response to subunit inactivated influenza vaccine. Comment on this clonotype: Its target is not known.

MiXCR was run by TCRdb on the RT-PCR reads, yielding one entry per CDR3 protein. The sample records about 530,000 distinct CDR3 sequences, 10% to 15% being singletons. Points from the study as a whole: Each seasonal influenza vaccination recruits few new T cells, the authors suggested.

This TCR came from a man aged 50-60 years who received an inactivated influenza vaccine. The sample consisted of PBMCs from blood, taken on the day of vaccination.

For the CDR3, the DNA is TGTGCCAGAGGGACTTTTTACAATGAGCAGTTCTTC. Amino acids: CARGTFYNEQFF. This chain uses TRBV30 with TRBJ2-1, with D maybe TRBD2 (6 bases). The V and J ends lost 8 bases and 4 bases respectively, with 12 bases between them. This CDR3 has 12 residues. Looked up from germline, CDR1 is GTSNPN and CDR2 is SVGIG (reference sequence).